This T cell receptor beta chain was retrieved from a study of T cell repertoires in cytomegalovirus infection. The J segment lost 5 bases and the V segment lost 8 bases, leaving 6 bases of the junction unmatched. The CDR3 has 13 amino acids. Looked up from germline, CDR1 is MNHNS and CDR2 is SASEGT. Overall study results and limits: CMV-specific TCR beta clonotypes restricted by HLA-C were the ones dominating the ex vivo response.

TCRdb re-called the reads through MiXCR, storing one row per CDR3 protein. Of about 530,000 distinct CDR3 sequences detected, 26% appear once; the ten largest clones hold 13%. The sample holds a few counts of this clonotype. Antigen: not known. Sequenced input: PBMCs. This receptor was obtained from a human donor in good health (CMV status not recorded). Some clones in this sample may be carry-over from other donors' samples. The gene calls are TRBV6-1 and TRBJ1-1; 9 positions agree with TRBD1. The DNA of the CDR3 is TGTGCCAGCCGGGACAGGGCGTGGACTGAAGCTTTCTTT. It is translated as CASRDRAWTEAFF.